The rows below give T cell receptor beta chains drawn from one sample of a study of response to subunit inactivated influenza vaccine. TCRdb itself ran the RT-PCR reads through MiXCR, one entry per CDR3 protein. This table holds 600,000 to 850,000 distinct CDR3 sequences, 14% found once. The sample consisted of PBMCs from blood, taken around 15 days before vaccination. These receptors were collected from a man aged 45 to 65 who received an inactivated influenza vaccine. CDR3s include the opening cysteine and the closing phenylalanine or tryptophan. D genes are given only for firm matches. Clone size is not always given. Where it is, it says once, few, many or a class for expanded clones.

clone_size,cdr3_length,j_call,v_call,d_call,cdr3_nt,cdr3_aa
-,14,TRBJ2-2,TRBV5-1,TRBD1,TGCGCCAGCAGCGCCGACAGGGCTGGCGGGGAGCTGTTTTTT,CASSADRAGGELFF
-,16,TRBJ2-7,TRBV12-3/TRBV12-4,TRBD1,TGTGCCAGCAGTTCGCGGTCCAGGGGGCTTGGCTACGAGCAGTACTTC,CASSSRSRGLGYEQYF
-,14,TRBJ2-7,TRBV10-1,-,TGCGCCAGCAGTGAGTCCCCGGACCTCTACGAGCAGTACTTC,CASSESPDLYEQYF
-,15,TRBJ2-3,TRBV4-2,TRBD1,TGTGCCAGCAGCGAGGGACAGGGTAAGACAGATACGCAGTATTTT,CASSEGQGKTDTQYF
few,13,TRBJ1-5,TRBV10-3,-,TGTGCCATCAGTGTGGGAGCCGATCAGCCCCAGCATTTT,CAISVGADQPQHF
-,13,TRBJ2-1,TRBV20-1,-,TGCAGTGCTAGCCAATCAAGAGGAGGAGAGCAGTTCTTC,CSASQSRGGEQFF
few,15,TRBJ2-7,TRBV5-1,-,TGCGCCAGCAGCTTGGACGGAGGATCATTATACGAGCAGTACTTC,CASSLDGGSLYEQYF
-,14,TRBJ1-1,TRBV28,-,TGTGCCAGCAGCTCCAGGAAATCGAACACTGAAGCTTTCTTT,CASSSRKSNTEAFF
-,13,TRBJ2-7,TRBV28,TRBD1,TGTGCCGTGGGGGACAGAACTAAGTACGAGCAGTACTTC,CAVGDRTKYEQYF
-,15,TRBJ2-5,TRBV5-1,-,TGCGCCAGCAGCCTGGGGTCGGGGGCGGGAGAGACCCAGTACTTC,CASSLGSGAGETQYF
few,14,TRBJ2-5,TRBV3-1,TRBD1,TGTGCCAGCAGCCCCTGGGACAGCCAAGAGACCCAGTACTTC,CASSPWDSQETQYF
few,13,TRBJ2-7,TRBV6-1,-,TGTGCCAGCAGCGGTGGACAGACCTACGAGCAGTACTTC,CASSGGQTYEQYF
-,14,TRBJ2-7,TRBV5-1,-,TGCGCCAGCAGCCGAGGGACCGATCCCTACGAGCAGTACTTC,CASSRGTDPYEQYF
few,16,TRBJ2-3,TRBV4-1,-,TGCGCCAGCAGCCCCACCGGGCGGGCTAGCACAGATACGCAGTATTTT,CASSPTGRASTDTQYF
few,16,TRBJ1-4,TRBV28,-,TGTGCCAGCAGCGACACAAGGGCAGGCGATAATGAAAAACTGTTTTTT,CASSDTRAGDNEKLFF
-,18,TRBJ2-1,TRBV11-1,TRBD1,TGTGCCAGCAGCTTAGCGTCCTTGACAGGGGAAATCTACAATGAGCAGTTCTTC,CASSLASLTGEIYNEQFF
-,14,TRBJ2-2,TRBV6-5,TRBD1,TGTGCCAGCATTAACCCAGGGGGCACCGGGGAGCTGTTTTTT,CASINPGGTGELFF